Included here is one T cell receptor beta chain sequence, with context. Its cognate antigen is unknown. This specimen belongs to a study of human T cells and chemical hapten exposure. Study-wide results and limits: Alopecia was present in the donors, so their immune response may differ from healthy people's. Among expanded TCRs, significantly more large CDR3 similarity clusters formed than among controls.

TCRdb used MiXCR to reprocess the RACE reads, holding one entry per CDR3 protein. Of 71,000 or so distinct CDR3 sequences listed, approximately 9.8% were seen once; the top ten hold 3.3%. As for time point: patch test 1, 2 weeks after DPC sensitization. Described treatment: therapeutic diphenylcyclopropenone sensitization with weekly scalp DPC. The CDR3 runs to 16 residues. V shed 6 bases, J shed 0 bases, and the junction held 4 bases outside the gene matches. Germline assignment: CDR1 MNHNY and CDR2 SVGAGI (reference sequence). This clonotype was obtained from a woman aged 40 to 50 with alopecia areata. Some clones in this sample may be carry-over from other donors' samples. This rearrangement joins TRBV6-6 to TRBJ2-2, with 10 bases that match TRBD2. The starting material was whole blood, obtained in connection with sensitization to the hapten diphenylcyclopropenone (DPC). CDR3 in DNA: TGTGCCAGCAGCCGCGGACTAGCGGCGAACACCGGGGAGCTGTTTTTT. As protein: CASSRGLAANTGELFF.